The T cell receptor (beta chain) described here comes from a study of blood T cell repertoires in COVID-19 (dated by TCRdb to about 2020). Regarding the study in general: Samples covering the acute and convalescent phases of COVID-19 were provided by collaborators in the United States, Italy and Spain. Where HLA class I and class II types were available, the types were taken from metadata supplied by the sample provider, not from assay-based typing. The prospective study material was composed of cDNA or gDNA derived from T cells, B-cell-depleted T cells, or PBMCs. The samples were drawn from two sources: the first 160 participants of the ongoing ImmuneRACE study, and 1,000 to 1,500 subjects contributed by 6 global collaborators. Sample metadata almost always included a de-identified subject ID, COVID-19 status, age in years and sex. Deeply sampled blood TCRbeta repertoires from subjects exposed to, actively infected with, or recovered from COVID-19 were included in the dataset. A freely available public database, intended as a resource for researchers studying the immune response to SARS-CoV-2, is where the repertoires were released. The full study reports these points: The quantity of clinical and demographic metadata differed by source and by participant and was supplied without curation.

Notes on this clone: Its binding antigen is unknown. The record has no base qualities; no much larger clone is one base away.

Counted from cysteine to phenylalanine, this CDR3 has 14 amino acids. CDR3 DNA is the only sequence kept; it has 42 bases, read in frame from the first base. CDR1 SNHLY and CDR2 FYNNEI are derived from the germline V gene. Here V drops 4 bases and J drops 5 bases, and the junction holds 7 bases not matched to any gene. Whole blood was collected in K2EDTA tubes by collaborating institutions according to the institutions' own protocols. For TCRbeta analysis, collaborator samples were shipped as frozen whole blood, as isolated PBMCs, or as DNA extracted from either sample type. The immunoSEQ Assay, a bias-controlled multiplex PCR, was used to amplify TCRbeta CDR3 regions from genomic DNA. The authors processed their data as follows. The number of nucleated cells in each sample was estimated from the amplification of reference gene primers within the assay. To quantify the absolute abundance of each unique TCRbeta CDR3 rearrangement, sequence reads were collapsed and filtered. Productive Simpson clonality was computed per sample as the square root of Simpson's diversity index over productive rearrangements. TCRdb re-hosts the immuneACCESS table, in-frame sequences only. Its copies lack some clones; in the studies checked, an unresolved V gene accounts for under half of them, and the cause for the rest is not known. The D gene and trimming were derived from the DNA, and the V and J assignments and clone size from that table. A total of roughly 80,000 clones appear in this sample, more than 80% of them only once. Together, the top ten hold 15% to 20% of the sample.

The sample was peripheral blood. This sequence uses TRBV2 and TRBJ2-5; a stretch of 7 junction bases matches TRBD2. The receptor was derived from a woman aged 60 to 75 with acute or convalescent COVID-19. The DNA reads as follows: TGTGCCAGCAGTGCGGGGAGGGAAGGGGAGACCCAGTACTTC. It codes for CASSAGREGETQYF.